What follows are 5 T cell receptor beta chains derived from one specimen sequenced in a study of graft-versus-host responses after intestinal transplantation. These receptors are not linked to any known antigen. The method was immunoSEQ multiplex PCR; TCRdb's version includes in-frame clones alone and lacks a portion of them. The data show just under 50,000 clones, with about 81% seen just once and over 0.4% held by the top ten. The source material was unstimulated CD4+ T cells sorted from spleen or lymph node cells, sampled before transplant. The receptors come from a human donor who was the organ donor for an intestinal transplant.

This chain links TRBV5-6 with TRBJ2-1, with 12 bases lining up with TRBD2. V shed 0 bases, J shed 10 bases, and the junction held 8 bases outside the gene matches. The germline V gene has CDR1 SGHDT and CDR2 YYEEEE. This CDR3 comprises 16 residues. CDR3 loop: CASSLVPRLAGDEQFF. The CDR3 DNA follows: TGTGCCAGCAGCTTGGTCCCCCGACTAGCGGGAGACGAGCAGTTCTTC.

The chain couples TRBV30 to TRBJ2-7; TRBD2 matches at 12 bases. Germline V gene data show CDR1 as GTSNPN and CDR2 as SVGIG (reference sequence). The CDR3 totals 17 residues. V shed 2 bases and J 2 bases; nucleotides not matched to a gene: 10. CDR3 amino acids: CAWSSTRTSGRTYEQYF. CDR3 bases: TGTGCCTGGAGTTCAACGCGAACTAGCGGGAGGACCTACGAGCAGTACTTC.

The chain couples TRBV5-1 to TRBJ2-7; no firm D call. Germline V gene lookup returns CDR1 SGHRS and CDR2 YFSETQ. Deletions cut 3 bases from V and 7 bases from J, with 17 bases between. The CDR3 has 14 residues. Here the CDR3 reads CASSSGVALMEQYF. CDR3 sequence (DNA): TGCGCCAGCAGCTCCGGAGTTGCTTTGATGGAGCAGTACTTC.

This chain links TRBV30 with TRBJ1-2; maybe TRBD1 (6 bases). This CDR3 has 12 residues. The germline V and J ends were trimmed by 4 bases and 3 bases, with 9 bases remaining between them. Per germline, CDR1 GTSNPN and CDR2 SVGIG (reference sequence). The DNA of the CDR3 is TGTGCCTGGAACAGGGAGGACTATGGCTACACCTTC. This gives the protein CAWNREDYGYTF.

The chain recombines TRBV4-2 with TRBJ2-7; 12 positions match TRBD2. Looked up from germline, CDR1 is LGHNA and CDR2 is YNFKEQ. J was trimmed by 1 base and V by 0 bases; bases with no gene match: 4. The CDR3 is 17 amino acids. CDR3 sequence (DNA): TGTGCCAGCAGCCAAGACCTGACTAGCGGGAGTTCCTACGAGCAGTACTTC. Its translation: CASSQDLTSGSSYEQYF.